This TCR beta chain was recorded in a study of shared clonotypes between healthy human individuals. The wider study: The donor group consisted of two women and three men, aged 18 to 49.

The germline CDR1 and CDR2 sequences are KGHSH and LQKENI. CDR3 length: 14 residues. V lost 2 bases and J 2 bases, leaving 10 bases between the germline ends. Overall study results and limits: Among donors, sharing of clonotypes was expected to be affected by sequencing depth.

On this clone itself: Its antigen is still unknown.

Each subset's genomic DNA was split evenly across several immunoSEQ plates. Authors' processing steps: Filtering differed since immunoSEQ provided only junctions, with no quality scores. Profiled with immunoSEQ multiplex PCR; TCRdb holds only in-frame clones, not every one. The DNA gave D and trimming, while V, J and clone size come from that table. This table has 450,000 to 600,000 clones, 60% to 85% appearing once. The sequence came from a woman aged 40 to 55 in good health. Some clones in this sample may be carry-over from other donors' samples. Sequencing was performed on PBMCs. The V gene is TRBV18, the J gene TRBJ2-7; no firm D call. CDR3: CASSPDTITYEQYF. DNA for the CDR3: TGTGCCAGCTCACCAGACACTATAACCTACGAGCAGTACTTC.